One and the same sample provided the 31 T cell receptor beta chains below, sequenced in a study of graft-versus-host responses after intestinal transplantation. Clones were sequenced by immunoSEQ multiplex PCR, and TCRdb holds only the in-frame ones, with some missing. The data hold approximately 10,000 clones, with 30% observed a single time. This specimen consisted of alloreactive CD4+ T cells from a mixed lymphocyte reaction culture, obtained before intestinal transplant. Specified subset: CFSE-low proliferating T cells sorted from roughly six-day pre-transplant mixed lymphocyte reaction (GvH or HvG direction). These receptor sequences come from a human patient who received an intestinal transplant.

CDR3 sequence: CASSLGTSGSPYYEQYF. The CDR3 nucleotides are TGTGCCAGCAGTTTGGGGACTAGCGGGAGCCCGTACTACGAGCAGTACTTC. The rearrangement links TRBV27 to TRBJ2-7; 14 bases align to TRBD2. This CDR3 has 17 residues. The V and J ends lost 3 bases and 3 bases, in that order; junction bases with no gene match: 7. Per the germline V gene, CDR1 is MNHEY and CDR2 is SMNVEV (reference sequence).

This clone appeared a few times. The chain links TRBV10-2 to TRBJ2-5, with D uncertain. The ends were cut back, 7 bases at V and 11 bases at J, with 17 bases in the middle. In germline, CDR1 is WSHSY, CDR2 SAAADI. This CDR3 spans 12 amino acids. The CDR3 nucleotides read TGCGCCAGCACCTCCCGGACGGATGATCAGTACTTC. It translates to CASTSRTDDQYF.

The V and J genes are TRBV27 and TRBJ2-7; 11 positions agree with TRBD2. This CDR3 has 13 amino acids. Germline CDR1 is MNHEY and CDR2 is SMNVEV (reference sequence). V trimming: 6 bases; J trimming: 4 bases; junction bases outside the gene matches: 2. The CDR3 sequence is CASRLAGDYEQYF. CDR3 DNA sequence: TGTGCCAGCAGACTAGCGGGAGATTACGAGCAGTACTTC.

In this sample, this clone turned up a few times. This chain joins TRBV13 and TRBJ2-1, with a possible D match to TRBD1 (5 bases). The CDR3 runs 14 residues. The V end lost 2 bases, the J end lost 7 bases, and 12 bases lay between the germline ends. Germline V lookup: CDR1 PRHDT, CDR2 FYEKMQ (reference sequence). This chain's CDR3 is CASSLLQGWNEQFF. In nucleotides, the CDR3 is TGTGCCAGCAGCTTATTGCAGGGATGGAATGAGCAGTTCTTC.

Here the CDR3 DNA reads TGTGCCAGCAGTTCCCTCCGGGGGAACACTGAAGCTTTCTTT. Protein sequence: CASSSLRGNTEAFF. This chain joins TRBV27 and TRBJ1-1; D remains unclear. V lost 4 bases, J lost 1 base, and 10 bases lay in between. The germline V gene encodes CDR1 MNHEY and CDR2 SMNVEV (reference sequence). This CDR3 region has 14 residues.

This clone turned up a few times. The chain recombines TRBV7-9 with TRBJ2-3; D perhaps matches TRBD2 (6 bases). V shed 5 bases and J shed 2 bases, with 14 bases lying between them. This CDR3 spans 15 amino acids. Germline assignment: CDR1 SEHNR and CDR2 FQNEAQ (reference sequence). The CDR3 DNA follows: TGTGCCAGCAGCCCCCGGCTAGCGATCACAGATACGCAGTATTTT. Translated, it gives CASSPRLAITDTQYF.

The table lists this clone with a few counts. The gene calls are TRBV5-1 and TRBJ2-7; D might be TRBD1 (5 bases). This CDR3 region has 14 residues. Trimming took off 6 bases at V and 1 base at J, with 14 bases between the two ends. Per germline, CDR1 SGHRS and CDR2 YFSETQ. The CDR3 coding sequence is TGCGCCAGCAATCGACTCGACAGTTCCTACGAGCAGTACTTC. Protein: CASNRLDSSYEQYF.

The chain links TRBV27 to TRBJ1-2; TRBD1 might be the D (6 bases). The CDR3 spans 16 residues. V was pared by 5 bases and J by 4 bases, with 20 bases between. Looked up from germline, CDR1 is MNHEY and CDR2 is SMNVEV (reference sequence). The CDR3 DNA reads as TGTGCCAGCAGTATTTTACCAGGGGCCAGTCTCTATGGCTACACCTTC. It is translated as CASSILPGASLYGYTF.

V usage is TRBV19 and J usage is TRBJ2-7; 7 bases line up with TRBD2. Germline values: CDR1 LNHDA, CDR2 SQIVND (reference sequence). This CDR3 spans 13 amino acids. V shed 11 bases, J shed 6 bases, and the junction held 13 bases outside the gene matches. The CDR3 here is CAAGAGGPLEQYF. The DNA for the CDR3 is TGTGCCGCGGGAGCTGGAGGGCCTCTCGAGCAGTACTTC.

V usage is TRBV11-2 and J usage is TRBJ1-1; D possibly corresponds to TRBD1 (5 bases). CDR3 size: 16 residues. Germline values: CDR1 SGHAT, CDR2 FQNNGV. The ends were cut back, 5 bases at V and 2 bases at J, with 18 bases in the middle. The CDR3 is CASSQKGIGINTEAFF. The CDR3 DNA is TGTGCCAGCAGCCAGAAGGGGATAGGGATTAACACTGAAGCTTTCTTT.

This chain joins TRBV7-8 and TRBJ1-1; D unclear. Germline V CDR1 and CDR2: SGHVS, FQNEAQ. The CDR3 consists of 15 residues. Trimming stripped 4 bases from V and 1 base from J, with 13 bases between. Written as DNA, the CDR3 is TGTGCCAGCAGCTCTCCTTACTTGGGGAACACTGAAGCTTTCTTT. This codes for CASSSPYLGNTEAFF.

This clone was picked up a small number of times. The rearrangement links TRBV27 to TRBJ1-4, with a tentative D call TRBD1 (6 bases). Germline V gives CDR1 MNHEY, CDR2 SMNVEV (reference sequence). The CDR3 is 17 amino acids. Deletions cut 5 bases from V and 1 base from J, with 17 bases between. As DNA, the CDR3 is TGTGCCAGCAGTGATCGGGACACCCTCAAAACTAATGAAAAACTGTTTTTT. Its translation is CASSDRDTLKTNEKLFF.

By sample share, this clone is medium-sized. This sequence joins TRBV5-1 and TRBJ2-7; 8 bases fit TRBD1. Germline values: CDR1 SGHRS, CDR2 YFSETQ. CDR3 length: 14 residues. Trimming cost V 0 bases and J 2 bases; bases outside gene matches: 1. Here the CDR3 DNA reads TGCGCCAGCAGCTTGGAGGACAGGGCCTACGAGCAGTACTTC. It translates to CASSLEDRAYEQYF.

This clone was seen only a few times. The rearrangement uses TRBV7-9 and TRBJ2-2, with 8 positions matching TRBD1. The CDR3 contains 16 residues. Germline assignment: CDR1 SEHNR and CDR2 FQNEAQ (reference sequence). V was pared by 5 bases and J by 3 bases, with 8 bases of the junction left unmatched. In DNA, the CDR3 is TGTGCCAGCAGCCCCGGACAGGGAAGGGACACCGGGGAGCTGTTTTTT. This encodes CASSPGQGRDTGELFF.

The chain couples TRBV5-8 to TRBJ2-7; 10 nucleotides line up with TRBD2. CDR1 SGHTS and CDR2 YDEGEE come from the germline V gene. The CDR3 runs to 15 residues. J was trimmed by 5 bases and V by 0 bases; bases with no gene match: 5. CDR3 loop: CASSLGLAGDNEQYF. CDR3 in DNA: TGTGCCAGCAGCTTGGGCCTAGCGGGAGATAACGAGCAGTACTTC.

The V call is TRBV11-2, the J call TRBJ2-5; D gene unclear. The germline V gene has CDR1 SGHAT and CDR2 FQNNGV. The ends were cut back, 8 bases at V and 5 bases at J, with 18 bases in the middle. CDR3 length: 14 residues. As DNA, the CDR3 is TGTGCCAGCGGCTCCACGAAACTTGAGGAGACCCAGTACTTC. Residues: CASGSTKLEETQYF.

The J gene is TRBJ2-3, the V gene TRBV7-6; D remains ambiguous. Germline lookup yields CDR1 SGHVS and CDR2 FNYEAQ. The CDR3 has 16 residues. V was shortened by 5 bases and J by 1 base, with 16 bases between the two germline ends. This CDR3 reads CASSPGPRPGTDTQYF. The CDR3, as DNA: TGTGCCAGCAGCCCCGGACCCAGGCCGGGCACAGATACGCAGTATTTT.

This clone was observed a few times. The chain carries TRBV6-6 and TRBJ1-1, with D perhaps matching TRBD1 (5 bases). Per germline, CDR1 MNHNY and CDR2 SVGAGI (reference sequence). Deletions cut 2 bases from V and 1 base from J, with 11 bases between. The CDR3 runs to 15 residues. This CDR3 reads CASSYNSGPNTEAFF. CDR3 sequence (DNA): TGTGCCAGCAGTTACAACTCAGGGCCGAACACTGAAGCTTTCTTT.

This clone appeared once. V gene TRBV6-5 combines with J gene TRBJ1-2; a possible D gene is TRBD1 (5 bases). CDR3 size: 13 residues. V was trimmed by 5 bases and J by 2 bases, leaving 9 bases between them. Germline values: CDR1 MNHEY, CDR2 SVGAGI. The CDR3 region has the DNA TGTGCCAGCAGTGAGACAGAGAACTATGGCTACACCTTC. It translates to CASSETENYGYTF.

This clone has more than one count but fewer than ten. The V and J genes are TRBV28 and TRBJ2-7; the match to TRBD1 covers 9 bases. Unmatched junction bases numbered 3, after V lost 6 bases and J lost 0 bases. CDR1 is MDHEN, CDR2 SYDVKM, per germline. The CDR3 is made up of 14 amino acids. The CDR3 here is CASRLQGASYEQYF. The CDR3 DNA reads TGTGCCAGCAGATTACAGGGGGCCTCCTACGAGCAGTACTTC.

The V and J genes are TRBV28 and TRBJ2-7; weak D call: TRBD2 (5 bases). The germline V gene encodes CDR1 MDHEN and CDR2 SYDVKM. CDR3 length equals 15 residues. The V end lost 3 bases, the J end lost 2 bases, and 14 bases lay between the germline ends. CDR3 in DNA: TGTGCCAGCAGTTTCCGATGGGGAGCGCCCTACGAGCAGTACTTC. Its translation: CASSFRWGAPYEQYF.

This clone is labeled as medium-sized. The rearrangement joins TRBV28 to TRBJ1-2; 7 nucleotides match TRBD1. Looked up from germline, CDR1 is MDHEN and CDR2 is SYDVKM. The CDR3 contains 15 residues. With 4 bases clipped from V and 0 bases from J, the junction kept 5 bases outside the gene matches. DNA of the CDR3: TGTGCCAGCAGTTGGCGGGACAGCACTAACTATGGCTACACCTTC. Encoded protein: CASSWRDSTNYGYTF.

The chain has TRBV7-6 and TRBJ2-7, with 9 bases that match TRBD2. V trimming: 0 bases; J trimming: 4 bases; junction bases outside the gene matches: 4. The CDR3 loop spans 15 amino acids. Germline V gene data show CDR1 as SGHVS and CDR2 as FNYEAQ. CDR3 bases: TGTGCCAGCAGCTTAGCGTTGCGGGAGGGTTACGAGCAGTACTTC. Amino acids: CASSLALREGYEQYF.

This clone is medium-sized. This chain connects TRBV6-1 to TRBJ2-4; D uncertain. The CDR3 has 13 residues. Looked up from germline, CDR1 is MNHNS and CDR2 is SASEGT. Trimming removed 0 bases from V and 7 bases from J, with 7 bases in between. In DNA form, the CDR3 reads TGTGCCAGCAGTGAAGCCCCCGGGAACATTCAGTACTTC. Its protein product is CASSEAPGNIQYF.

This clone is deemed medium-sized. The chain carries TRBV6-5 and TRBJ1-4; D perhaps matches TRBD1 (6 bases). The CDR3 is 15 amino acids. Germline CDR1 MNHEY, CDR2 SVGAGI. V was clipped by 4 bases and J by 5 bases, with 14 bases between them. CDR3 loop: CASSSSGTPNEKLFF. CDR3 nucleotide sequence: TGTGCCAGCAGTTCCTCCGGGACACCGAATGAAAAACTGTTTTTT.

V and J are TRBV27 and TRBJ2-7, with 7 bases matching TRBD2. Germline CDR1 is MNHEY and CDR2 is SMNVEV (reference sequence). The CDR3 sequence is 15 residues long. The trim removed 0 bases at V and 9 bases at J, leaving 11 bases unmatched. The CDR3, as DNA: TGTGCCAGCAGTTTATCTCCTAGCGGAAACCCAGGGCAGTACTTC. Amino acid sequence: CASSLSPSGNPGQYF.

This sequence joins TRBV7-3 and TRBJ2-7; 13 nucleotides align to TRBD2. The CDR3 spans 15 residues. The V and J ends lost 3 bases and 5 bases, in that order; junction bases with no gene match: 4. The V gene's germline CDR1 is SGHTA and CDR2 FQGTGA. The CDR3 is CASSLSGLAGDEQYF. The CDR3 DNA sequence: TGTGCCAGCAGCTTGTCAGGACTAGCGGGAGACGAGCAGTACTTC. The full variable domain, with the rest looked up from reference TRBV7-3 and TRBJ2-7, is GAGVSQTPSNKVTEKGKYVELRCDPISGHTALYWYRQSLGQGPEFLIYFQGTGAADDSGLPNDRFFAVRPEGSVSTLKIQRTERGDSAVYLCASSLSGLAGDEQYFGPGTRLTVT.

This clone was seen only a few times. The genes are TRBV11-2 and TRBJ2-7; maybe TRBD2 (6 bases). Germline V gene sequence: CDR1 SGHAT, CDR2 FQNNGV. This CDR3 has 16 amino acids. With 0 bases removed from V and 7 bases from J, the gap between germline ends came to 19 bases. CDR3 sequence (DNA): TGTGCCAGCAGCTTAGATCTGGGAGGCCACCCGGGGGAGCAGTACTTC. Encoded protein: CASSLDLGGHPGEQYF. The whole variable domain, remainder taken from reference TRBV11-2 and TRBJ2-7, is EAGVAQSPRYKIIEKRQSVAFWCNPISGHATLYWYQQILGQGPKLLIQFQNNGVVDDSQLPKDRFSAERLKGVDSTLKIQPAKLEDSAVYLCASSLDLGGHPGEQYFGPGTRLTVT.

J is TRBJ1-5 and V is TRBV6-5; 7 nucleotides line up with TRBD1. Germline trimming cut 6 bases from V and 5 bases from J; bases unmatched to any gene: 7. Germline assignment: CDR1 MNHEY and CDR2 SVGAGI. The CDR3 contains 14 residues. The CDR3 region is CASSETGEYQPQHF. The CDR3, as DNA: TGTGCCAGCAGCGAAACAGGGGAGTATCAGCCCCAGCATTTT.

This clone was seen more than once but under ten times. The V gene is TRBV6-5, the J gene TRBJ1-4, with D perhaps TRBD1 (5 bases). The CDR3 totals 13 residues. Trimming cost V 6 bases and J 0 bases, with 5 bases left between them. Germline V gives CDR1 MNHEY, CDR2 SVGAGI. The CDR3 coding sequence is TGTGCCAGCAGGGGGGCAACTAATGAAAAACTGTTTTTT. Translated: CASRGATNEKLFF.

This clone came up a few times. The rearrangement uses TRBV6-5 and TRBJ2-7; 8 bases line up with TRBD2. The J segment lost 3 bases and the V segment lost 7 bases, leaving 2 bases of the junction unmatched. The CDR3 loop spans 12 amino acids. Germline V gene lookup returns CDR1 MNHEY and CDR2 SVGAGI. CDR3 sequence reads: CASILAGYEQYF. The CDR3 coding sequence is TGTGCCAGCATCCTAGCGGGCTACGAGCAGTACTTC.